One and the same sample provided the 5 T cell receptor beta chains below, sequenced in a study of T cell responses to AZD1222 COVID-19 vaccine. The data were produced by immunoSEQ multiplex PCR, yet TCRdb's version contains in-frame clones alone and is incomplete. Of around 110,000 clones listed, approximately 84% were seen once; the top ten hold 6% to 8%. This specimen consisted of peripheral blood, obtained on day 0 of AZD1222 vaccination. These receptors all stem from an adult in good health.

V usage is TRBV9 and J usage is TRBJ2-3; D is possibly TRBD1 or TRBD2 (5 bases each). Germline V gives CDR1 SGDLS, CDR2 YYNGEE. V dropped 0 bases and J dropped 4 bases, with 6 bases sitting between them. CDR3 length: 13 residues. The DNA for the CDR3 is TGTGCCAGCAGCGTAGGAGGGGCAGATACGCAGTATTTT. As protein: CASSVGGADTQYF.

This clone was detected only once. This chain joins TRBV4-2 and TRBJ2-3; D is uncertain. Germline V gene lookup returns CDR1 LGHNA and CDR2 YNFKEQ. The V end lost 5 bases, the J end lost 2 bases, and 8 bases lay between the germline ends. The CDR3 loop spans 13 amino acids. For the CDR3, the DNA is TGTGCCAGCAGCTCACCAGACACAGATACGCAGTATTTT. Residues: CASSSPDTDTQYF.

The J gene is TRBJ2-7, the V gene TRBV28, with D possibly TRBD1 on 5 matching bases. CDR3 size: 12 residues. Germline V gene sequence: CDR1 MDHEN, CDR2 SYDVKM. Trimming left V 8 bases short and J 0 bases short, with 8 bases between. CDR3 bases: TGTGCCAGCGGCAGGGCCTCCTACGAGCAGTACTTC. Its protein product is CASGRASYEQYF.

The chain links TRBV27 to TRBJ1-2, with 12 bases fitting TRBD1. Trimming at V came to 8 bases and at J to 8 bases, leaving 24 bases not matched to a gene. CDR1 and CDR2 (germline): MNHEY, SMNVEV (reference sequence). The CDR3 loop spans 19 amino acids. This CDR3 is CASALSGTGGVVSVEGYTF. In nucleotides, the CDR3 is TGTGCCAGCGCCCTATCCGGGACAGGGGGCGTAGTCTCTGTGGAGGGCTACACCTTC.

The chain uses TRBV28 and TRBJ1-2, with 12 bases fitting TRBD1. Trimming cost V 3 bases and J 8 bases; bases outside gene matches: 4. Germline V gene lookup returns CDR1 MDHEN and CDR2 SYDVKM. CDR3 length: 14 residues. CDR3 region: CASSFSGTGGGYTF. Written as DNA, the CDR3 is TGTGCCAGCAGTTTTTCCGGGACAGGGGGCGGCTACACCTTC.